Listed below are T cell receptor beta chains from one sample, sequenced in a study of control samples from healthy donors and cancer patients. Using immunoSEQ multiplex PCR, the repertoire was profiled, and TCRdb retains in-frame clones only, with some absent. There are about 170,000 clones in the sample; 80% to 95% occur only once, and over 3.5% lies in the top ten. Sequencing was done on a sample of blood. Every receptor here comes from a woman aged 60-75 years in good health. The CDR3 runs from the conserved cysteine through the conserved F or W. The order of the fields is CDR3 protein, CDR3 DNA, clone size, D gene, V gene, J gene. D genes are given only for firm matches. Not every row has a clone size; where given, it reads once, few, many or a size class.

CDR3: CASSSPGTNEKLFF
DNA: TGTGCCAGCAGTTCCCCGGGAACTAATGAAAAACTGTTTTTT
size: NA
D: NA
V: TRBV6-5
J: TRBJ1-4

CDR3: CASSLVHSGNTIYF
DNA: TGTGCCAGCAGCTTAGTCCACTCTGGAAACACCATATATTTT
size: NA
D: NA
V: TRBV11-2
J: TRBJ1-3

CDR3: CASSFPGQFSGNTIYF
DNA: TGTGCCAGCAGCTTCCCGGGACAGTTCTCTGGAAACACCATATATTTT
size: NA
D: TRBD1
V: TRBV7-9
J: TRBJ1-3

CDR3: CASSQNRLAGEQFF
DNA: TGTGCCAGCAGCCAAAACCGACTAGCTGGTGAGCAGTTCTTC
size: once
D: TRBD2
V: TRBV7-8
J: TRBJ2-1

CDR3: CASSLDHTDTQYF
DNA: TGTGCCAGCAGCTTGGACCACACAGATACGCAGTATTTT
size: NA
D: NA
V: TRBV5-4
J: TRBJ2-3

CDR3: CASTPPGWGSYGYTF
DNA: TGTGCCAGCACCCCCCCAGGCTGGGGAAGCTATGGCTACACCTTC
size: NA
D: NA
V: TRBV5-4
J: TRBJ1-2

CDR3: CASSSSVGLTGVSGNTIYF
DNA: TGTGCCAGCAGCTCCTCTGTGGGGCTGACAGGAGTCTCTGGAAACACCATATATTTT
size: NA
D: NA
V: TRBV7-2
J: TRBJ1-3

CDR3: CSASEEVNTEAFF
DNA: TGCAGTGCTAGTGAGGAAGTGAACACTGAAGCTTTCTTT
size: once
D: NA
V: TRBV20-1
J: TRBJ1-1

CDR3: CASSSGTGGETQYF
DNA: TGTGCCAGTAGTAGCGGGACAGGGGGAGAGACCCAGTACTTC
size: NA
D: TRBD1
V: TRBV19
J: TRBJ2-5

CDR3: CASSLGQGDTEAFF
DNA: TGTGCCAGTAGTCTGGGACAGGGGGACACTGAAGCTTTCTTT
size: NA
D: TRBD1
V: TRBV19
J: TRBJ1-1

CDR3: CASSQEEGSPLHF
DNA: TGTGCCAGCAGCCAAGAAGAGGGTTCACCCCTCCACTTT
size: once
D: NA
V: TRBV3-1/TRBV3-2
J: TRBJ1-6

CDR3: CASLPTGVQETQYF
DNA: TGTGCCAGCTTACCCACGGGGGTCCAAGAGACCCAGTACTTC
size: NA
D: NA
V: TRBV18
J: TRBJ2-5

CDR3: CAWNAQENTEAFF
DNA: TGTGCCTGGAACGCTCAGGAGAACACTGAAGCTTTCTTT
size: NA
D: NA
V: TRBV30
J: TRBJ1-1

CDR3: CASSLALGSGASDTQYF
DNA: TGTGCCAGCAGCTTAGCGCTAGGTAGCGGGGCTTCAGATACGCAGTATTTT
size: NA
D: TRBD2
V: TRBV7-9
J: TRBJ2-3

CDR3: CASSYIPGVGEQFF
DNA: TGTGCCAGCAGTTACATTCCGGGGGTAGGGGAGCAGTTCTTC
size: NA
D: NA
V: TRBV6-2/TRBV6-3
J: TRBJ2-1

CDR3: CASSSRWNNSPLHF
DNA: TGTGCCAGCAGTTCACGATGGAATAATTCACCCCTCCACTTT
size: NA
D: NA
V: TRBV6-5
J: TRBJ1-6

CDR3: CAISGVGGPEAFF
DNA: TGTGCCATCAGTGGGGTAGGGGGGCCTGAAGCTTTCTTT
size: NA
D: NA
V: TRBV10-3
J: TRBJ1-1

CDR3: CASSSPRTLNYGYTF
DNA: TGTGCCAGCAGTTCCCCGAGAACACTTAACTATGGCTACACCTTC
size: NA
D: NA
V: TRBV6-5
J: TRBJ1-2

CDR3: CASSEARGSQETQYF
DNA: TGTGCCAGCAGTGAAGCTAGGGGAAGTCAAGAGACCCAGTACTTC
size: NA
D: NA
V: TRBV2
J: TRBJ2-5

CDR3: CASSYGRGDYGYTF
DNA: TGTGCCAGCAGTTACGGCAGGGGGGACTATGGCTACACCTTC
size: NA
D: TRBD1
V: TRBV6-5
J: TRBJ1-2